These T cell receptor beta chains were read from a single sample in a study of blood T cell repertoires in COVID-19. Repertoires were generated with immunoSEQ multiplex PCR, while TCRdb's copy carries only in-frame clones and drops some. Here the sample spans 300,000 to 350,000 clones, about nine tenths being singletons. Sequenced material: peripheral blood. Receptors were obtained from a man aged 25-40 years with COVID-19, enrolled during active disease. Both conserved end residues are part of each CDR3. A D gene is named only where the DNA matches it firmly. Clone size is given for some rows only: seen once, a few or many times, or a class if the clone is expanded.

>NA|NA|TRBJ2-5|TRBV2
CASTESLALQETQYF
TGTGCCAGCACCGAAAGTCTAGCGCTCCAAGAGACCCAGTACTTC
>NA|NA|TRBJ2-7|TRBV5-6
CASSLGHYEQYF
TGTGCCAGCAGCTTGGGACACTACGAGCAGTACTTC
>NA|NA|TRBJ1-6|TRBV2
CASSEFWQGNSPLHF
TGTGCCAGCAGTGAATTCTGGCAGGGGAATTCACCCCTCCACTTT
>TRBD1|NA|TRBJ1-5|TRBV10-3
CAAGQGVQPQHF
TGTGCCGCCGGCCAGGGGGTTCAGCCCCAGCATTTT
>TRBD1|NA|TRBJ1-5|TRBV28
CASSDRVGNQPQHF
TGTGCCAGCAGTGACAGGGTGGGGAATCAGCCCCAGCATTTT
>TRBD1|NA|TRBJ1-6|TRBV7-3
CASSSTPDRAQSPLHF
TGTGCCAGCAGCTCGACCCCGGACAGGGCTCAGTCACCCCTCCACTTT
>TRBD1|NA|TRBJ1-2|TRBV19
CASRRTGTDGYTF
TGTGCCAGTAGGCGGACAGGGACGGATGGCTACACCTTC
>NA|NA|TRBJ2-1|TRBV4-2
CASSQTGDTLQCFF
TGTGCCAGCAGCCAAACCGGGGACACTCTACAGTGCTTCTTC
>NA|NA|TRBJ1-1|TRBV2
CASAERRFNTEAFF
TGTGCCAGCGCGGAACGACGGTTTAACACTGAAGCTTTCTTT
>NA|once|TRBJ2-1|TRBV6-2/TRBV6-3
CASSYATSAYNEQFF
TGTGCCAGCAGTTACGCGACTAGTGCCTACAATGAGCAGTTCTTC
>NA|few|TRBJ2-7|TRBV18
CASSPGRATSYEQYF
TGTGCCAGCTCACCGGGCAGGGCGACCTCCTACGAGCAGTACTTC
>NA|NA|TRBJ2-6|TRBV5-6
CASSSRDGANVLTF
TGTGCCAGCAGCTCCAGGGATGGGGCCAACGTCCTGACTTTC
>TRBD1|once|TRBJ2-7|TRBV7-8
CASSQWTGPGEQYF
TGTGCCAGCAGCCAGTGGACAGGGCCGGGCGAGCAGTACTTC
>TRBD1|NA|TRBJ2-7|TRBV9
CASSVTGQGYEQYF
TGTGCCAGCAGCGTAACGGGACAGGGCTACGAGCAGTACTTC
>NA|NA|TRBJ1-2|TRBV4-1
CASSHIQGYGYTF
TGCGCCAGCAGCCACATACAGGGTTATGGCTACACCTTC
>TRBD1|NA|TRBJ2-5|TRBV19
CASSTGAGGRETQYF
TGTGCCAGTAGTACCGGGGCAGGGGGCAGGGAGACCCAGTACTTC
>TRBD2|NA|TRBJ2-5|TRBV7-2
CASSLEWTSGGETQYF
TGTGCCAGCAGCCTAGAATGGACTAGCGGGGGAGAGACCCAGTACTTC
>TRBD2|NA|TRBJ2-1|TRBV28
CASNVLAGDYNEQFF
TGTGCCAGCAACGTCCTAGCGGGAGACTACAATGAGCAGTTCTTC
>TRBD1|NA|TRBJ1-4|TRBV4-3
CASSQDLPGQGNEKLFF
TGCGCCAGCAGCCAAGATTTACCGGGACAGGGTAATGAAAAACTGTTTTTT
>TRBD1|NA|TRBJ2-1|TRBV19
CASSEWTGGTYNEQFF
TGTGCCAGTAGCGAATGGACAGGGGGAACCTACAATGAGCAGTTCTTC
>NA|NA|TRBJ2-2|TRBV19
CASSIGTNTGELFF
TGTGCCAGTAGTATCGGGACTAACACCGGGGAGCTGTTTTTT
>TRBD2|NA|TRBJ2-7|TRBV18
CASSPRESYEQYF
TGTGCCAGCTCACCGCGGGAGTCCTACGAGCAGTACTTC
>TRBD1|NA|TRBJ1-4|TRBV6-1
CASSERTGMGKLFF
TGTGCCAGCAGTGAAAGGACAGGGATGGGGAAACTGTTTTTT
>TRBD1|NA|TRBJ2-4|TRBV19
CASRVGLMRQGKNKNIQYF
TGTGCCAGTAGAGTGGGCCTTATGCGACAGGGGAAAAATAAAAACATTCAGTACTTC
>NA|once|TRBJ1-1|TRBV7-3
CASSSRGGTEAFF
TGTGCCAGCAGCTCCCGAGGGGGTACTGAAGCTTTCTTT
>NA|once|TRBJ1-1|TRBV3-1/TRBV3-2
CASSRSGVTEAFF
TGTGCCAGCAGCCGCTCGGGGGTCACTGAAGCTTTCTTT
>TRBD1|few|TRBJ2-1|TRBV4-2
CASSQVWVGQGNTEQFF
TGTGCCAGCAGCCAAGTCTGGGTGGGACAGGGTAACACTGAGCAGTTCTTC
>TRBD2|NA|TRBJ2-1|TRBV19
CASSIGGGRAYNEQFF
TGTGCCAGTAGTATAGGCGGCGGGAGGGCCTACAATGAGCAGTTCTTC
>NA|NA|TRBJ2-1|TRBV6-2/TRBV6-3
CASSYTGTGGNEQFF
TGTGCCAGCAGTTACACCGGGACCGGGGGCAATGAGCAGTTCTTC
>NA|NA|TRBJ2-5|TRBV7-3
CASSSGHGETQYF
TGTGCCAGCAGCTCCGGACATGGAGAGACCCAGTACTTC
>NA|NA|TRBJ1-5|TRBV3-1/TRBV3-2
CAYREEYSNQPQHF
TGTGCCTACCGGGAGGAGTATAGCAATCAGCCCCAGCATTTT
>NA|NA|TRBJ1-2|TRBV18
CASSPERQNYGYTF
TGTGCCAGCTCACCCGAGAGGCAGAACTATGGCTACACCTTC
>NA|NA|TRBJ2-3|TRBV7-9
CASSLLWSTDTQYF
TGTGCCAGCAGCCTACTATGGAGCACAGATACGCAGTATTTT
>NA|NA|TRBJ2-3|TRBV5-6
CASSLVVSGVTDTQYF
TGTGCCAGCAGCTTAGTCGTTAGCGGAGTCACAGATACGCAGTATTTT
>TRBD1|NA|TRBJ2-5|TRBV11-2
CASSLTGQGGETQYF
TGTGCCAGCAGCTTAACGGGACAGGGTGGGGAGACCCAGTACTTC
>TRBD1|NA|TRBJ1-4|TRBV7-9
CASSLADRGRGKLFF
TGTGCCAGCAGCTTAGCAGACAGGGGGCGCGGAAAACTGTTTTTT
>NA|NA|TRBJ1-5|TRBV7-8
CASSSWVREGGQPQHF
TGTGCCAGCAGCTCCTGGGTCAGGGAAGGTGGACAGCCCCAGCATTTT
>NA|many|TRBJ1-6|TRBV2
CASKRREGPSPLHF
TGTGCCAGCAAACGTCGGGAGGGGCCCTCACCCCTCCACTTT
>TRBD2|NA|TRBJ2-7|TRBV28
CASSYRAGVNYEQYF
TGTGCCAGCAGTTACCGGGCGGGAGTAAATTACGAGCAGTACTTC
>TRBD2|NA|TRBJ2-3|TRBV6-2/TRBV6-3
CASSYSSGSPTDTQYF
TGTGCCAGCAGTTACTCTAGCGGGAGTCCCACAGATACGCAGTATTTT
>TRBD1|NA|TRBJ1-2|TRBV7-9
CASSLGDRAYGYTF
TGTGCCAGCAGCTTAGGCGACAGGGCCTATGGCTACACCTTC
>NA|NA|TRBJ2-5|TRBV18
CASSRQETQYF
TGTGCCAGCTCCCGCCAAGAGACCCAGTACTTC
>TRBD1|NA|TRBJ1-2|TRBV9
CASSVVPYPDREGRGYTF
TGTGCCAGCAGCGTAGTCCCCTACCCTGACAGGGAAGGTCGAGGCTACACCTTC
>NA|NA|TRBJ1-1|TRBV6-5
CASSWGRGTEAFF
TGTGCCAGCAGTTGGGGAAGAGGGACTGAAGCTTTCTTT
>NA|once|TRBJ1-1|TRBV5-6
CASIKQVSTEAFF
TGTGCCAGCATCAAACAGGTGAGCACTGAAGCTTTCTTT
>TRBD1|NA|TRBJ1-2|TRBV7-9
CLPRPDRVDWAHGYTF
TGTCTCCCAAGGCCGGACAGGGTTGATTGGGCGCATGGCTACACCTTC
>TRBD1|NA|TRBJ2-7|TRBV19
CASSSSTGEYSYEQYF
TGTGCCAGTAGTTCCTCCACAGGGGAATACTCCTACGAGCAGTACTTC
>NA|NA|TRBJ1-1|TRBV7-8
CASSLRRWNTEAFF
TGTGCCAGCAGCTTAAGGAGATGGAACACTGAAGCTTTCTTT
>NA|NA|TRBJ2-5|TRBV7-9
CASSLGSGDQETQYF
TGTGCCAGCAGCTTAGGTTCGGGGGATCAAGAGACCCAGTACTTC